A selection of T cell receptor beta chains follows, all from one sample in a study of kidney transplant recipient with SARS-CoV-2 infection. TCRdb recomputed calls from the reads with MiXCR, one row per CDR3 protein. The table has under 250,000 distinct CDR3 sequences, about 30% seen once. The starting material was a blood sample, obtained at baseline and on day 111 from a kidney transplant recipient. These receptors were collected from a male patient between 25 and 39 years old who had COVID-19 and was a kidney transplant recipient. Some T cells may originate from the graft donor. Each CDR3 is given without its conserved first and last residue.

V gene: TRBV12-3/TRBV12-4
J gene: TRBJ2-3
CDR3 protein: ASRRDFLGEDTQY

V gene: TRBV5-1
J gene: TRBJ2-6
CDR3 protein: ASYVVIGSQSRANVLT

V gene: TRBV7-2
J gene: TRBJ2-3
CDR3 protein: ASSSPLTGPVTDTQY

V gene: TRBV13
J gene: TRBJ2-7
CDR3 protein: ASRSGVEQY

V gene: TRBV20-1
J gene: TRBJ1-2
CDR3 protein: SAREPLFRKTYGYT

V gene: TRBV7-6
J gene: TRBJ1-5
CDR3 protein: ASSPGGASDSNQPQH

V gene: TRBV5-4
J gene: TRBJ1-2
CDR3 protein: ASTLIVPGKTYGYT

V gene: TRBV15
J gene: TRBJ2-2
CDR3 protein: ATSRGATGELF

V gene: TRBV30
J gene: TRBJ2-1
CDR3 protein: AWTSGLAGGGEQF

V gene: TRBV30
J gene: TRBJ2-1
CDR3 protein: AWSYNPGQGALSEQF

V gene: TRBV4-2
J gene: TRBJ1-6
CDR3 protein: ASSQEGQGFDNSPLH

V gene: TRBV3-1
J gene: TRBJ1-1
CDR3 protein: ASSELSPISIRTEAF

V gene: TRBV15
J gene: TRBJ2-3
CDR3 protein: ATSRDTLAGAPSDTQY

V gene: TRBV25-1
J gene: TRBJ1-2
CDR3 protein: ASSTWVELGKTYGYT

V gene: TRBV3-1
J gene: TRBJ2-2
CDR3 protein: ASSPPGLAGGGELF

V gene: TRBV12-3/TRBV12-4
J gene: TRBJ1-1
CDR3 protein: AGTKIQGTKAF

V gene: TRBV5-6
J gene: TRBJ2-3
CDR3 protein: ASSLAGAGDTQY

V gene: TRBV3-1
J gene: TRBJ1-2
CDR3 protein: ASSFTVTLRKTYGYT

V gene: TRBV7-9
J gene: .
CDR3 protein: ASSLGTGGLDEQF

V gene: TRBV10-3
J gene: TRBJ1-5
CDR3 protein: AISESERQPQH

V gene: TRBV5-1
J gene: TRBJ1-2
CDR3 protein: ASSPDEDGYT

V gene: TRBV21-1
J gene: TRBJ2-3
CDR3 protein: ASRPPLATVMQDTQY

V gene: TRBV5-1
J gene: TRBJ1-4
CDR3 protein: ASSLTRGQSNEKLF

V gene: TRBV11-2
J gene: TRBJ1-2
CDR3 protein: ASSSDGTSRKTYGYT

V gene: TRBV9
J gene: TRBJ2-1
CDR3 protein: ASSSRRGSSYNEQF

V gene: TRBV3-1
J gene: TRBJ1-3
CDR3 protein: ASSPGRGGNTIY

V gene: TRBV7-7
J gene: TRBJ1-2
CDR3 protein: ASSCGCKCRKTYGYT

V gene: TRBV12-3/TRBV12-4
J gene: TRBJ1-2
CDR3 protein: ASSIDISFRKTYGYT

V gene: TRBV27
J gene: TRBJ2-1
CDR3 protein: ASSLLRALGGEQF

V gene: TRBV30
J gene: TRBJ1-2
CDR3 protein: AWLNGRYRKTYGYT

V gene: TRBV2
J gene: TRBJ1-2
CDR3 protein: ASSEALGENYGYT

V gene: TRBV6-5
J gene: TRBJ1-3
CDR3 protein: ASSPDRSTGNTIY

V gene: TRBV30
J gene: TRBJ1-2
CDR3 protein: AWKRTRYRKTHGYT

V gene: TRBV11-1
J gene: TRBJ2-1
CDR3 protein: ASSSSRQANEQF

V gene: TRBV11-2
J gene: TRBJ2-1
CDR3 protein: ASSFSGSSYNEQF

V gene: TRBV19
J gene: TRBJ2-1
CDR3 protein: ASSMGTSGKYNEQF

V gene: TRBV29-1
J gene: TRBJ1-1
CDR3 protein: SVYRVNTEAF

V gene: TRBV29-1
J gene: TRBJ1-2
CDR3 protein: SSYEGNEGYT

V gene: TRBV6-5
J gene: TRBJ1-2
CDR3 protein: ASTHSPRDSYGYT

V gene: TRBV25-1
J gene: TRBJ2-5
CDR3 protein: ASSVDGGSGGTETQY

V gene: TRBV6-2/TRBV6-3
J gene: TRBJ1-3
CDR3 protein: ASTRSQLVRASGNTIY

V gene: TRBV3-1
J gene: TRBJ2-3
CDR3 protein: ASSLYSPGLAGVLGGTDTQY

V gene: TRBV12-3/TRBV12-4
J gene: TRBJ2-1
CDR3 protein: ASRENPNYNEQF

V gene: TRBV30
J gene: TRBJ2-7
CDR3 protein: AWSLPENPGEQY

V gene: TRBV20-1
J gene: TRBJ2-4
CDR3 protein: NARDLLQGNKNIQY

V gene: TRBV3-1
J gene: TRBJ2-5
CDR3 protein: ASSPHRPISFSETQY

V gene: TRBV3-1
J gene: TRBJ1-2
CDR3 protein: ASSGWFTLRKTYGYT

V gene: TRBV6-2/TRBV6-3
J gene: TRBJ2-5
CDR3 protein: ASSQGAGTSSETQY

V gene: TRBV7-8
J gene: TRBJ1-1
CDR3 protein: ASSPKSPGVTTEAF

V gene: TRBV3-1
J gene: TRBJ2-3
CDR3 protein: ASSQTSGGPLGTDTQY

V gene: TRBV5-8
J gene: TRBJ1-2
CDR3 protein: ASGYAHPRKTYGYT

V gene: TRBV6-5
J gene: TRBJ2-3
CDR3 protein: ASINGGSETDMQY

V gene: TRBV30
J gene: TRBJ2-5
CDR3 protein: AWSAGEYQEAQY

V gene: TRBV5-3
J gene: TRBJ1-2
CDR3 protein: ARAGSVVRKTYGYT

V gene: TRBV6-2/TRBV6-3
J gene: TRBJ1-2
CDR3 protein: ASSCHHCIGKTYGYT

V gene: TRBV11-2
J gene: TRBJ1-3
CDR3 protein: ASSLDGPGNTIY

V gene: TRBV5-1
J gene: TRBJ2-7
CDR3 protein: ASSFSGNDYEQY

V gene: TRBV5-1
J gene: TRBJ2-5
CDR3 protein: ASSPGQDSGETQY

V gene: TRBV2
J gene: TRBJ2-3
CDR3 protein: ASSVWNTDTQY